The present entry profiles one TCR beta chain with its context. TCRdb keeps only in-frame clones here, not all; method: immunoSEQ multiplex PCR. The table lists some 51,000 clones, 88% of them singletons. The record originates from a study of blood T cell repertoires in COVID-19. The sample taken for sequencing was peripheral blood. The source is a man over 45 with active COVID-19.

The CDR3 region has the DNA TGTGCCAGCAGCCAACAGCCATCTAGCGGGATCAACACCGGGGAGCTGTTTTTT. It is translated as CASSQQPSSGINTGELFF. The chain combines TRBV4-2 with TRBJ2-2; 9 bases fit TRBD2. The CDR3 loop spans 18 amino acids. Germline V gene data show CDR1 as LGHNA and CDR2 as YNFKEQ. The V gene end was trimmed by 2 bases and the J gene end by 2 bases; junction bases not matched to a gene: 9.